This passage covers 30 T cell receptor beta chains from one sample sequenced in a study of human T cells and chemical hapten exposure. The sample's time point: patch test 1, 2 weeks after DPC sensitization. The treatment here: therapeutic diphenylcyclopropenone sensitization with weekly scalp DPC. MiXCR, run by TCRdb on the RACE reads, gives a single entry per CDR3 protein. The sample holds around 150,000 distinct CDR3 sequences; roughly 15% are singletons and the top ten take approximately 1.5%. The sequencing here drew on whole blood, taken in connection with sensitization to the hapten diphenylcyclopropenone (DPC). These receptors originate from a woman aged 30 to 39 with alopecia areata. Some clones in this sample may be carry-over from other donors' samples.

The chain has TRBV28 and TRBJ1-6; D is unresolved. This CDR3 is built from 15 residues. From germline, CDR1 is MDHEN and CDR2 SYDVKM. The V gene lost 5 bases and the J gene lost 9 bases, with 17 bases spanning the gap. In DNA form, the CDR3 reads TGTGCCAGCAGTCCCACCCGGGCGGCCGGTTCACCCCTCCACTTT. Translating gives CASSPTRAAGSPLHF.

This clonotype was recorded at least ten times. The chain joins TRBV7-2 to TRBJ2-4; 8 nucleotides match TRBD2. CDR1 SGHTA and CDR2 FQGNSA come from the germline V gene. CDR3 size: 13 residues. The J segment lost 11 bases and the V segment lost 0 bases, leaving 3 bases of the junction unmatched. The CDR3 protein is CASSLAAGGVQYF. DNA for the CDR3: TGTGCCAGCAGCTTAGCGGCGGGAGGAGTTCAGTACTTC.

The chain recombines TRBV20-1 with TRBJ1-6; D call uncertain. Germline assignment: CDR1 DFQATT and CDR2 SNEGSKA (reference sequence). The germline V and J ends were trimmed by 0 bases and 14 bases, with 8 bases remaining between them. The CDR3 is 11 residues long. Here the CDR3 DNA reads TGCAGTGCTAGAGAGAGTAGGACCCTCCACTTT. It specifies CSARESRTLHF.

The chain carries TRBV11-2 and TRBJ2-3; D unclear. The germline CDR1 and CDR2 sequences are SGHAT and FQNNGV. The CDR3 loop spans 14 amino acids. Trimming took 5 bases from V and 3 from J, leaving 12 bases between them. This chain's CDR3 is CASSPATGTDTQYF. CDR3 bases: TGTGCCAGCAGCCCCGCTACTGGAACAGATACGCAGTATTTT. Full variable domain (missing parts from reference TRBV11-2 and TRBJ2-3): EAGVAQSPRYKIIEKRQSVAFWCNPISGHATLYWYQQILGQGPKLLIQFQNNGVVDDSQLPKDRFSAERLKGVDSTLKIQPAKLEDSAVYLCASSPATGTDTQYFGPGTRLTVL.

The sample holds a few counts of this clonotype. The chain recombines TRBV28 with TRBJ2-2; perhaps D is TRBD1 or TRBD2 (5 bases each). Germline values: CDR1 MDHEN, CDR2 SYDVKM. The germline V and J ends were trimmed by 3 bases and 1 base, with 12 bases remaining between them. The CDR3 is 16 residues long. The CDR3 protein is CASSFEGPLNTGELFF. The CDR3, as DNA: TGTGCCAGCAGTTTTGAGGGACCCCTGAACACCGGGGAGCTGTTTTTT.

This chain connects TRBV27 to TRBJ2-7; D might be TRBD1 or TRBD2, each matching 5 bases. From germline, CDR1 is MNHEY and CDR2 SMNVEV (reference sequence). This CDR3 spans 14 amino acids. Deletions cut 6 bases from V and 0 bases from J, with 12 bases between. The CDR3 reads CASSPWDGSYEQYF. CDR3 nucleotide sequence: TGTGCCAGCAGCCCTTGGGACGGCTCCTACGAGCAGTACTTC.

This clonotype was seen a handful of times. This sequence joins TRBV28 and TRBJ2-7, with D possibly being TRBD1 (5 bases). The CDR3 extends over 14 amino acids. The V end lost 7 bases, the J end lost 3 bases, and 16 bases lay between the germline ends. Germline CDR1 is MDHEN and CDR2 is SYDVKM. The CDR3 DNA is TGTGCCAGCACCATCTGGGGCCCTAGCTACGAGCAGTACTTC. Translating it yields CASTIWGPSYEQYF. The full variable domain, its missing parts supplied by reference TRBV28 and TRBJ2-7, is DVKVTQSSRYLVKRTGEKVFLECVQDMDHENMFWYRQDPGLGLRLIYFSYDVKMKEKGDIPEGYSVSREKKERFSLILESASTNQTSMYLCASTIWGPSYEQYFGPGTRLTVT.

The rearrangement uses TRBV5-1 and TRBJ2-1, with TRBD1 as a possible D gene (5 bases). CDR3 length equals 17 residues. V lost 2 bases to trimming and J lost 0 bases, with 15 bases between them. Germline V gene data show CDR1 as SGHRS and CDR2 as YFSETQ. CDR3 region: CASSFPTDKSSYNEQFF. The CDR3 DNA reads as TGCGCCAGCAGCTTCCCAACGGACAAGAGCTCCTACAATGAGCAGTTCTTC.

This clonotype was seen more than once but under ten times. The rearrangement joins TRBV18 to TRBJ2-7, with a tentative D call TRBD2 (6 bases). The CDR3 runs 14 residues. The V and J ends lost 0 bases and 5 bases respectively, with 11 bases between them. In germline, CDR1 is KGHSH, CDR2 LQKENI. The CDR3 loop reads CASSPPGGQHEQYF. In DNA, the CDR3 is TGTGCCAGCTCACCACCCGGAGGGCAGCACGAGCAGTACTTC.

The V and J genes are TRBV12-3 or TRBV12-4 and TRBJ2-5; 8 bases are shared with TRBD1. The CDR3 spans 15 residues. V dropped 5 bases and J dropped 1; count of bases not matched to a gene: 6. In DNA, the CDR3 is TGTGCCAGCAGTCCCGACAGGGGCCGCCAAGAGACCCAGTACTTC. Protein product: CASSPDRGRQETQYF.

With regard to this clonotype: A much bigger clone sits one base away, suggesting this may be a read error. The chain uses TRBV29-1 and TRBJ1-2; D uncertain. Germline V lookup: CDR1 SQVTM, CDR2 ANQGSEA. V was trimmed by 3 bases and J by 1 base, leaving 18 bases between them. This CDR3 region has 16 residues. The chain's CDR3 is CSVDRALKSGNYGYTF. The DNA of the CDR3 is TGCAGCGTTGACCGGGCCCTCAAGTCCGGTAACTATGGCTACACCTTC.

This sequence joins TRBV7-9 and TRBJ1-4; 7 bases are a match to TRBD1. The germline gives CDR1 SEHNR, CDR2 FQNEAQ (reference sequence). J gave up 4 bases and V 5 bases, and 22 bases lay outside the gene matches. The CDR3 runs to 20 residues. The CDR3 bases are TGTGCCAGCAGCCCCGGACAGGAGGCCCTAACCGCTCCCCTTAATGAAAAACTGTTTTTT. Translating gives CASSPGQEALTAPLNEKLFF. The full variable domain, its missing parts supplied by reference TRBV7-9 and TRBJ1-4, is DTGVSQNPRHKITKRGQNVTFRCDPISEHNRLYWYRQTLGQGPEFLTYFQNEAQLEKSRLLSDRFSAERPKGSFSTLEIQRTEQGDSAMYLCASSPGQEALTAPLNEKLFFGSGTQLSVL.

This clonotype was counted at least ten times. The chain carries TRBV6-5 and TRBJ1-4, with TRBD1 matching over 9 bases. From germline, CDR1 is MNHEY and CDR2 SVGAGI. The V gene end was trimmed by 6 bases and the J gene end by 8 bases; junction bases not matched to a gene: 10. CDR3 length: 15 residues. CDR3 protein: CASRDGTGHGEKLFF. CDR3 nucleotide sequence: TGTGCCAGCAGGGATGGGACAGGGCATGGAGAAAAACTGTTTTTT.

Written as DNA, the CDR3 is TGTGCCAGCAGAACGGGACAGGGCTACAATGAGCAGTTCTTC. Translating gives CASRTGQGYNEQFF. The gene calls are TRBV28 and TRBJ2-1, with 9 bases matching TRBD1. The CDR3 has 14 amino acids. With V trimmed by 6 bases and J by 3 bases, 3 bases remained unmatched. Germline V lookup: CDR1 MDHEN, CDR2 SYDVKM.

This sequence joins TRBV6-1 and TRBJ1-5; D possibly corresponds to TRBD1 (6 bases). The germline V gene encodes CDR1 MNHNS and CDR2 SASEGT. V shed 7 bases and J shed 7 bases, with 14 bases lying between them. This CDR3 spans 13 amino acids. The CDR3 DNA is TGTGCCAGCACAGGGGTCGCAGAACAGCCCCAGCATTTT. This sequence encodes CASTGVAEQPQHF.

This clonotype was detected ten times or more. The V and J genes are TRBV5-4 and TRBJ1-2; D is perhaps TRBD1 (6 bases). The V and J ends lost 5 bases and 3 bases respectively, with 17 bases between them. Germline V gene data show CDR1 as SGHNT and CDR2 as YYREEE (reference sequence). This CDR3 region has 15 residues. CDR3 residues: CASRNPGQTYYGYTF. In DNA form, the CDR3 reads TGTGCCAGCAGGAACCCGGGACAAACTTACTATGGCTACACCTTC.

In this sample, this clonotype turned up a few times. The chain employs TRBV28 and TRBJ2-7, with D possibly matching TRBD1 (5 bases). The CDR3 has 13 residues. CDR1 is MDHEN and CDR2 is SYDVKM in the germline V gene. Trimming took 5 bases from V and 5 from J, leaving 13 bases between them. CDR3 DNA sequence: TGTGCCAGCAGTCTTGTGAAGGGGAACGAGCAGTACTTC. Protein sequence: CASSLVKGNEQYF.

The chain uses TRBV7-9 and TRBJ2-1; D is ambiguous. Germline CDR1 and CDR2: SEHNR and FQNEAQ (reference sequence). Trimming shortened V by 1 base and J by 10 bases, and 14 bases separated the two germline ends. This CDR3 is 14 amino acids long. CDR3: CASSLGEDPPEQFF. The CDR3 DNA is TGTGCCAGCAGCTTAGGTGAGGACCCCCCCGAGCAGTTCTTC.

This clonotype has a count of ten or more. The rearrangement joins TRBV28 to TRBJ1-2, with 8 bases that match TRBD1. This CDR3 is built from 13 residues. The V gene end was trimmed by 6 bases and the J gene end by 2 bases; junction bases not matched to a gene: 2. Germline assignment: CDR1 MDHEN and CDR2 SYDVKM. CDR3 sequence (DNA): TGTGCCAGCAGGCGGACAGGGAACTATGGCTACACCTTC. Translation: CASRRTGNYGYTF.

This clonotype was detected a few times. The chain uses TRBV5-1 and TRBJ2-5; 9 positions agree with TRBD1. In germline, CDR1 is SGHRS, CDR2 YFSETQ. With 0 bases clipped from V and 6 bases from J, the junction kept 6 bases outside the gene matches. The CDR3 runs 15 residues. CDR3 protein: CASSLADGQGQTQYF. In DNA form, the CDR3 reads TGCGCCAGCAGCTTGGCAGACGGACAGGGGCAGACCCAGTACTTC.

CDR3 amino acids: CSVPGVGFYGYTF. The CDR3 nucleotides are TGCAGCGTGCCGGGGGTTGGATTCTATGGCTACACCTTC. The chain is built from TRBV29-1 and TRBJ1-2; possibly TRBD1 for D (5 bases). CDR3 length: 13 residues. V shed 6 bases and J shed 4 bases, with 15 bases lying between them. Germline V CDR1 and CDR2: SQVTM, ANQGSEA.

V usage is TRBV9 and J usage is TRBJ2-3, with D unclear. The CDR3 length is 13 residues. Germline V gene lookup returns CDR1 SGDLS and CDR2 YYNGEE. V shed 0 bases and J shed 0 bases, with 2 bases lying between them. The CDR3 is CASSVASTDTQYF. The CDR3 DNA sequence: TGTGCCAGCAGCGTAGCCAGCACAGATACGCAGTATTTT. The complete variable domain, with remaining parts taken from reference TRBV9 and TRBJ2-3, reads DSGVTQTPKHLITATGQRVTLRCSPRSGDLSVYWYQQSLDQGLQFLIQYYNGEERAKGNILERFSAQQFPDLHSELNLSSLELGDSALYFCASSVASTDTQYFGPGTRLTVL.

Comments on this clonotype: A much larger clone lies one base from this, so it may be a read error. The chain carries TRBV4-3 and TRBJ1-5; D unclear. This CDR3 is built from 14 residues. Germline V gene sequence: CDR1 LGHNA, CDR2 YSLEER. The CDR3 DNA reads as TGCGCCAGCAACCAAGATAGAACCAATCAGCCCCAGCATTTT. It is translated as CASNQDRTNQPQHF.

The chain combines TRBV10-3 with TRBJ2-5; 7 nucleotides agree with TRBD1. Per the germline V gene, CDR1 is ENHRY and CDR2 is SYGVKD. The CDR3 spans 15 residues. V gave up 4 bases and J gave up 1 base; unmatched junction bases: 6. The CDR3, as DNA: TGTGCCATCAGTGCATTGACAGGGATCCAAGAGACCCAGTACTTC. It specifies CAISALTGIQETQYF.

The table lists this clonotype with many counts. The rearrangement joins TRBV12-5 to TRBJ2-7; 9 positions agree with TRBD1. The CDR3 extends over 14 amino acids. J was trimmed by 5 bases and V by 8 bases; bases with no gene match: 10. Germline lookup yields CDR1 LGHNT and CDR2 FRNRAP. This CDR3 is CASTHRDRANEQYF. The CDR3 coding sequence is TGTGCTAGTACTCACCGGGACAGGGCCAACGAGCAGTACTTC.

In its sample, this clonotype was seen a few times. This chain uses TRBV28 with TRBJ2-5, with 7 bases matching TRBD2. This CDR3 spans 15 amino acids. After removal of 6 bases from V and 2 bases from J, the junction contained 9 bases not matched to a gene. Per germline, CDR1 MDHEN and CDR2 SYDVKM. In nucleotides, the CDR3 is TGTGCCAGCAGGGGCCAGAAAGCGGGGCAAGAGACCCAGTACTTC. Amino acid sequence: CASRGQKAGQETQYF.

This clonotype was seen a few times. The V call is TRBV9, the J call TRBJ2-2; D possibly corresponds to TRBD1 (5 bases). Germline CDR1 and CDR2: SGDLS and YYNGEE. This CDR3 has 17 residues. The V and J ends lost 4 bases and 0 bases respectively, with 16 bases between them. Here the CDR3 DNA reads TGTGCCAGCAGCTCAAAGCAGGGTAGACCGAACACCGGGGAGCTGTTTTTT. The encoded protein is CASSSKQGRPNTGELFF.

This clonotype has just a few counts. CDR3 nucleotides: TGTGCCAGCAGCCAAGGGGGGTCTAGCACAGATACGCAGTATTTT. Translation: CASSQGGSSTDTQYF. The rearrangement uses TRBV7-9 and TRBJ2-3; D may match TRBD1 or TRBD2 (6 bases each). Trimming removed 5 bases at V and 0 bases at J, with 12 bases between. Per germline, CDR1 SEHNR and CDR2 FQNEAQ (reference sequence). This CDR3 region has 15 residues.

This chain joins TRBV7-2 and TRBJ2-1; 10 bases align to TRBD1. Germline trimming cut 2 bases from V and 4 bases from J; bases unmatched to any gene: 5. From germline, CDR1 is SGHTA and CDR2 FQGNSA. This CDR3 is 16 amino acids long. The CDR3 region is CASSLWGQGRYNEQFF. The CDR3 DNA is TGTGCCAGCAGCTTATGGGGACAGGGGCGATACAATGAGCAGTTCTTC.

This clonotype appeared a few times. The chain uses TRBV7-9 and TRBJ2-1; D unclear. Trimming cost V 2 bases and J 8 bases, with 10 bases left between them. The CDR3 length is 13 residues. Germline lookup yields CDR1 SEHNR and CDR2 FQNEAQ (reference sequence). The CDR3 DNA is TGTGCCAGCAGCTTATTGGGTCAGGATGAGCAGTTCTTC. As protein: CASSLLGQDEQFF.